The clone carrying this T cell receptor beta chain came up a few times. Its target is not known. The data were obtained in a study of T cell repertoires in cytomegalovirus infection. Study background: Matching HLA type and CMV infection were both indicated by public TCR beta signatures.

Study-level points and caveats: Clonotype analysis showed dominance of the ex vivo response by HLA-C-restricted CMV-specific TCR beta clonotypes. Using cumulative public TCR beta family frequency, the authors identified those who carried CMV together with the relevant HLA.

A single record per CDR3 protein comes from TCRdb applying MiXCR to the reads. The table lists 150,000 to 200,000 distinct CDR3 sequences, under 20% of them singletons. This TCR came from a human donor in good health (CMV status not recorded). Some clones in this sample may be carry-over from other donors' samples. Sample: CD8+ T cells from PBMCs.

In DNA form, the CDR3 reads TGCAGTGCTAGAGAGGACGAGCAGTACTTC. Protein: CSAREDEQYF. V is TRBV20-1 and J is TRBJ2-7, with D unresolved. Germline values: CDR1 DFQATT, CDR2 SNEGSKA (reference sequence). This CDR3 is 10 amino acids long. V lost 0 bases to trimming and J lost 5 bases, with 2 bases between them.